This T cell receptor (beta chain) was sequenced for a study of beta chain features in type 1 diabetes. A single heparinised draw of roughly 100 mL on average was taken per donor. The CDR3 contains 15 residues. The V and J ends lost 7 bases and 5 bases, in that order; junction bases with no gene match: 13. Germline V gene data show CDR1 as MDHEN and CDR2 as SYDVKM. Investigators reverse transcribed all isolated RNA, so they sequenced expressed TCRB transcripts. Sequenced by immunoSEQ multiplex PCR; TCRdb stores in-frame clones only, minus some. The sample carries a few hundred thousand clones, about 30% recorded once.

The TCR originated in a man aged 18 to 35 in good health. The material sequenced was naive CD4+ T cells from blood. This chain uses TRBV28 with TRBJ2-5; TRBD2 agrees at 7 bases. Here the CDR3 reads CASTVGGSGGETQYF. Written as DNA, the CDR3 is TGTGCCAGCACAGTGGGCGGGAGTGGAGGGGAGACCCAGTACTTC.